This TCR beta chain originates from a study of blood T cells in healthy people across ages. Findings and limits, study-wide: Long-lived donors exceeded aged donors in naive CD4+ cells and diversity.

A second PCR of 7 to 11 cycles used a sample-barcoded 5' primer and a J-beta primer mix. A single record per CDR3 protein comes from TCRdb applying MiXCR to the 5' RACE reads. The data show 1.5 million to 2 million distinct CDR3 sequences, approximately 30% seen once. In this sample, this clonotype turned up a few times. Antigen specificity is unknown. Per germline, CDR1 DFQATT and CDR2 SNEGSKA (reference sequence). The CDR3 consists of 15 residues. V shed 5 bases, J shed 4 bases, and the junction held 11 bases outside the gene matches. V usage is TRBV20-1 and J usage is TRBJ2-1; 7 bases line up with TRBD2. This clonotype was sampled from a woman aged 25 to 39 in good health. Sequenced sample: blood. CDR3 region: CSALGGAGGYNEQFF. CDR3 coding DNA: TGCAGTGCTCTTGGAGGGGCCGGGGGGTACAATGAGCAGTTCTTC.